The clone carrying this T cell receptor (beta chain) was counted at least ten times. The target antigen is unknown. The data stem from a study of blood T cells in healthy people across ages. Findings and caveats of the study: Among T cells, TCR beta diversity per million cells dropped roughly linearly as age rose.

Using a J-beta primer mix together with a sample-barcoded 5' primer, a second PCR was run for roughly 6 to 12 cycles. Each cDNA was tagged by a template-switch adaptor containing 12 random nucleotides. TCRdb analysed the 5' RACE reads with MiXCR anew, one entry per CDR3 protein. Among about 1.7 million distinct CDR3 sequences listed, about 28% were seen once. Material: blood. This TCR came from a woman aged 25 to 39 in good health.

Here the CDR3 reads CSVTDRGHHEQYF. The DNA of the CDR3 is TGCAGCGTTACGGACAGGGGGCACCACGAGCAGTACTTC. The rearrangement joins TRBV29-1 to TRBJ2-7, with 11 bases matching TRBD1. The CDR3 extends over 13 amino acids. The germline V gene encodes CDR1 SQVTM and CDR2 ANQGSEA. Unmatched junction bases numbered 5, after V lost 5 bases and J lost 5 bases.